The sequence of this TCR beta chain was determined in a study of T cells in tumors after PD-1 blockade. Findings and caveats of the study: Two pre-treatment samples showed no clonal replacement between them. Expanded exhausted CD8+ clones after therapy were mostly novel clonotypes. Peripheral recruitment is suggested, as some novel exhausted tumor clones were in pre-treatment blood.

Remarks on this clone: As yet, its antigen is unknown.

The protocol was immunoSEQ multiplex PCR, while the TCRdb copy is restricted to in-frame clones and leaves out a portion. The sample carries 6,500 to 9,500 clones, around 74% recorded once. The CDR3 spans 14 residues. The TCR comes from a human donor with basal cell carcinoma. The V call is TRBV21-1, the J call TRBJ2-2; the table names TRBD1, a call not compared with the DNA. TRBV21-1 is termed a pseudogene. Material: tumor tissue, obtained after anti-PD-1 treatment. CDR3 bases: TGTGCCAGCAGCACACTGGACAGATCCCAGGGAGCTGTTTTT. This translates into CASSTLDRSQGAVF.